In its sample, the clone carrying this T cell receptor (beta chain) was seen a few times. The record originates from a study of T-cell reconstitution after alpha-beta-depleted transplantation in children. A TCRbeta library incorporating unique molecular identifiers was prepared. TCRdb reprocessed the PCR reads with MiXCR, giving one entry per CDR3 protein. The data contain over 200,000 distinct CDR3 sequences, about 9.2% of them singletons. This CDR3 has 15 residues. In germline, CDR1 is SGHRS, CDR2 YFSETQ. V was shortened by 0 bases and J by 2 bases, with 12 bases between the two germline ends. The sequencing here drew on PBMCs from the stem cell graft donor, taken from the stem cell graft. The clonotype comes from a human donor who donated a stem cell graft to a child with acute lymphoblastic leukemia. The rearrangement joins TRBV5-1 to TRBJ2-7; no clear D gene. The DNA for the CDR3 is TGCGCCAGCAGCTTGGAGGAAGCCAGGCCCTACGAGCAGTACTTC. Translating gives CASSLEEARPYEQYF.